Following are 6 T cell receptor beta chains from one sample sequenced in a study of CXCR3-negative and CXCR3-positive naive CD8 T cells. Through 5' RACE with UMI labels, the TRB cDNA libraries were prepared. TCRdb re-called the 5' RACE reads; one entry per CDR3 protein, DNA not given. The ten top clones account for 2.5% to 3%, within a sample of 20,000 to 30,000 distinct CDR3 sequences. What was sequenced was naive CXCR3- CD8+ T cells from blood. Subset noted: CD45RO-CCR7+CD27+CD95- naive CD8+ T cells lacking CXCR3 (TNR3-). All receptors come from a human donor in good health. Some clones in this sample may be carry-over from other donors' samples.

In terms of frequency, this clonotype is medium-sized. The gene calls are TRBV20-1 and TRBJ2-7; the D call from TCRdb, TRBD1, cannot be confirmed without DNA. The CDR3 is made up of 16 amino acids. The germline CDR1 and CDR2 sequences are DFQATT and SNEGSKA (reference sequence). Here the CDR3 reads CSADAPTGARDYEQYF.

The genes are TRBV7-6 and TRBJ2-5. CDR3 length: 16 residues. Germline values: CDR1 SGHVS, CDR2 FNYEAQ. The CDR3 protein is CASSLASARDQETQYF. Using reference TRBV7-6 and TRBJ2-5 for the parts outside the CDR3, the full variable domain is GAGVSQSPRYKVTKRGQDVALRCDPISGHVSLYWYRQALGQGPEFLTYFNYEAQQDKSGLPNDRFSAERPEGSISTLTIQRTEQRDSAMYRCASSLASARDQETQYFGPGTRLLVL.

The chain has TRBV6-2 or TRBV6-3 and TRBJ2-1; TCRdb selects TRBD1, and the lack of DNA leaves this call unchecked. Germline assignment: CDR1 MNHEY and CDR2 SVGEGT. This CDR3 region has 14 residues. The CDR3 spells CASRDRGLTNEQFF.

The chain joins TRBV7-8 to TRBJ2-1; TCRdb picks TRBD2, but there is no DNA to check that call. Germline-derived CDR1 and CDR2 are SGHVS and FQNEAQ. The CDR3 sequence is 16 residues long. The CDR3 loop is CASSGETSGAYNEQFF.

This chain links TRBV29-1 with TRBJ2-1. Germline CDR1 reads SQVTM; CDR2 reads ANQGSEA. The CDR3 length is 12 residues. The CDR3 here is CSVEALRHEQFF.

The chain links TRBV28 to TRBJ1-5. In germline, CDR1 is MDHEN, CDR2 SYDVKM. CDR3 length: 14 residues. CDR3: CASSSDYSNQPQHF.